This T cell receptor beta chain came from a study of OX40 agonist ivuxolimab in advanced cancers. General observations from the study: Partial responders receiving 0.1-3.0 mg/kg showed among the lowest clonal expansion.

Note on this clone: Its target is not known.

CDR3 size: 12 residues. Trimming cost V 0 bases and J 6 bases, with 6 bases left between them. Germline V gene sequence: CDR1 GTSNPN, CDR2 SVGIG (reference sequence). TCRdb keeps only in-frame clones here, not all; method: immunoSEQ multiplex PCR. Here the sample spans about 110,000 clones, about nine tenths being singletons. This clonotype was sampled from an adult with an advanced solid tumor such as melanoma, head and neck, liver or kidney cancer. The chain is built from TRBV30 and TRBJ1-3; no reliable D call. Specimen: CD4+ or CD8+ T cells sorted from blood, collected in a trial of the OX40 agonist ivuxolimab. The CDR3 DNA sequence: TGTGCCTGGAGTGTAGAACCAAACACCATATATTTT. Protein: CAWSVEPNTIYF.